Each of the 30 T cell receptor beta chains below was sequenced from the same sample in a study of T-cell memory formation after mild COVID-19. TCRdb re-derived calls from the 5' RACE reads in MiXCR, one entry per CDR3 protein. The table shows more than 150,000 distinct CDR3 sequences, with around 20% occurring only once. The sequencing input was PBMCs or a T cell subset sorted from them (not recorded which). The receptors originated from a man aged 18 to 30 who had mild COVID-19 (a few samples of this study predate the infection). Cell type and time point are not known.

The chain uses TRBV20-1 and TRBJ1-1; no definite D call. Trimming cost V 0 bases and J 4 bases, with 12 bases left between them. The CDR3 runs to 14 residues. Germline V CDR1 and CDR2: DFQATT, SNEGSKA (reference sequence). This CDR3 reads CSAREAGWGTEAFF. DNA for the CDR3: TGCAGTGCTAGAGAAGCGGGATGGGGCACTGAAGCTTTCTTT.

V usage is TRBV12-3 or TRBV12-4 and J usage is TRBJ2-7, with 8 bases fitting TRBD1. The V and J ends lost 5 bases and 6 bases, in that order; junction bases with no gene match: 9. This CDR3 contains 14 residues. In DNA form, the CDR3 reads TGTGCCAGCAGTCCAGGACAGGGATTGATCGAGCAGTACGTC. Translation gives CASSPGQGLIEQYV.

This clonotype was observed a handful of times. The chain joins TRBV29-1 to TRBJ1-2; 7 bases line up with TRBD1. Germline CDR1 is SQVTM and CDR2 is ANQGSEA. The CDR3 loop spans 11 amino acids. This chain's CDR3 is CTTKGAYGYTF. In DNA form, the CDR3 reads TGCACCACCAAGGGGGCCTATGGCTACACCTTC.

This clonotype came up a few times. The rearrangement joins TRBV28 to TRBJ1-2; TRBD1 might be the D (6 bases). The CDR3 loop spans 13 amino acids. V was pared by 5 bases and J by 0 bases, with 7 bases between. The germline V gene encodes CDR1 MDHEN and CDR2 SYDVKM. The CDR3 is CASSRTANYGYTF. Written as DNA, the CDR3 is TGTGCCAGCAGTCGGACAGCTAACTATGGCTACACCTTC.

This clonotype was counted a few times. This chain uses TRBV5-8 with TRBJ1-3; D unresolved. The CDR3 covers 15 residues. Trimming cost V 6 bases and J 0 bases, with 13 bases left between them. Germline V gene data show CDR1 as SGHTS and CDR2 as YDEGEE. CDR3 protein: CASKGRRTSGNTIYF. The CDR3 nucleotides are TGTGCCAGCAAGGGCCGGCGAACCTCTGGAAACACCATATATTTT.

This rearrangement joins TRBV12-3 or TRBV12-4 to TRBJ2-3; tentatively, D is TRBD1 (5 bases). The V end was cut by 3 bases, the J end by 9 bases, with 7 bases between. CDR3 length equals 11 residues. DNA for the CDR3: TGTGCCAGCAGTTTCAGACAGACGCAGTATTTT. Its protein product is CASSFRQTQYF.

This clonotype was seen more than once but under ten times. The V call is TRBV7-8, the J call TRBJ2-5; the match to TRBD2 covers 9 bases. V dropped 3 bases and J dropped 2; count of bases not matched to a gene: 7. The CDR3 runs to 16 residues. Looked up from germline, CDR1 is SGHVS and CDR2 is FQNEAQ. The CDR3: CASSFPVLAGQETQYF. In DNA, the CDR3 is TGTGCCAGCAGCTTTCCGGTACTAGCGGGTCAAGAGACCCAGTACTTC. Using reference TRBV7-8 and TRBJ2-5 for the parts outside the CDR3, the full variable domain is GAGVSQSPRYKVAKRGQDVALRCDPISGHVSLFWYQQALGQGPEFLTYFQNEAQLDKSGLPSDRFFAERPEGSVSTLKIQRTQQEDSAVYLCASSFPVLAGQETQYFGPGTRLLVL.

This clonotype was detected many times. The chain links TRBV12-3 or TRBV12-4 to TRBJ2-7, with 7 bases aligning to TRBD1. The CDR3 runs 12 residues. The V gene end was trimmed by 6 bases and the J gene end by 6 bases; junction bases not matched to a gene: 5. The chain's CDR3 is CASSSTGFEQYF. CDR3 in DNA: TGTGCCAGCAGCTCGACAGGGTTCGAGCAGTACTTC.

This sequence joins TRBV3-1 and TRBJ2-7; D may match TRBD1 or TRBD2 (5 bases each). The CDR3 totals 14 residues. Germline CDR1 is LGHDT and CDR2 is YNNKEL (reference sequence). V was shortened by 3 bases and J by 7 bases, with 16 bases between the two germline ends. DNA of the CDR3: TGTGCCAGCAGCCAGAGAGGGCAGTCAGGGGAGCAGTACTTC. It yields the protein CASSQRGQSGEQYF.

This chain uses TRBV5-1 with TRBJ2-2; a weak D match, TRBD1 (7 bases). This CDR3 is built from 16 residues. Germline V gene sequence: CDR1 SGHRS, CDR2 YFSETQ. V lost 2 bases and J 4 bases, leaving 15 bases between the germline ends. DNA of the CDR3: TGCGCCAGCAGCTTCCCGCGACAGGGAGGCACCGGGGAGCTGTTTTTT. The encoded protein is CASSFPRQGGTGELFF.

This clonotype came up a few times. V usage is TRBV6-2 or TRBV6-3 and J usage is TRBJ1-5; no reliable D call. The CDR3 consists of 12 residues. Germline CDR1 MNHEY, CDR2 SVGEGT. V gave up 0 bases and J gave up 5 bases, with 2 bases separating them. CDR3 sequence (DNA): TGTGCCAGCAGTTACTCGTATCAGCCCCAGCATTTT. This translates into CASSYSYQPQHF.

In DNA, the CDR3 is TGCGCCAGCACCCGTCTATACGGATCCCGAGGGGTCGCTTTCTTT. This sequence encodes CASTRLYGSRGVAFF. The chain carries TRBV4-1 and TRBJ1-1, with D possibly TRBD1 on 5 matching bases. The CDR3 has 15 amino acids. V lost 7 bases and J lost 11, with 26 bases in between. The V gene's germline CDR1 is MGHRA and CDR2 YSYEKL.

This clonotype was counted only a few times. The V gene is TRBV6-2 or TRBV6-3, the J gene TRBJ2-1; TRBD2 aligns across 8 bases. CDR3 size: 15 residues. Trimming at V came to 3 bases and at J to 4 bases, leaving 5 bases not matched to a gene. Germline V CDR1 and CDR2: MNHEY, SVGEGT. CDR3 in DNA: TGTGCCAGCAGTTATGCGGGGGGCCCTTACAATGAGCAGTTCTTC. Amino acids: CASSYAGGPYNEQFF.

In this sample, this clonotype turned up a few times. The gene calls are TRBV7-8 and TRBJ2-3, with 10 positions matching TRBD1. Germline loops: CDR1 SGHVS, CDR2 FQNEAQ. With 3 bases clipped from V and 5 bases from J, the junction kept 5 bases outside the gene matches. This CDR3 region has 15 residues. The CDR3 loop is CASSFRTGGGDTQYF. In DNA, the CDR3 is TGTGCCAGCAGCTTTAGGACAGGGGGAGGAGATACGCAGTATTTT.

The chain recombines TRBV5-1 with TRBJ2-3, with 13 bases fitting TRBD2. This CDR3 comprises 17 residues. Germline V lookup: CDR1 SGHRS, CDR2 YFSETQ. V lost 1 base to trimming and J lost 2 bases; unmatched junction nucleotides: 4. The chain's CDR3 is CASSLTGLAGDTDTQYF. CDR3 DNA sequence: TGCGCCAGCAGCTTGACAGGACTAGCGGGGGACACAGATACGCAGTATTTT.

In its sample, this clonotype was seen a few times. The chain couples TRBV5-6 to TRBJ2-2, with D tentatively TRBD2 (6 bases). Germline V CDR1 and CDR2: SGHDT, YYEEEE. This CDR3 region has 16 residues. Trimming removed 0 bases from V and 4 bases from J, with 13 bases in between. In DNA form, the CDR3 reads TGTGCCAGCAGCTTGGGTTCGGGGGTCCCCACCGGGGAGCTGTTTTTT. Translating gives CASSLGSGVPTGELFF.

The table lists this clonotype with a few counts. The chain recombines TRBV5-1 with TRBJ1-1; no reliable D call. CDR1 is SGHRS, CDR2 YFSETQ, per germline. This CDR3 contains 13 residues. The V and J ends lost 0 bases and 5 bases respectively, with 8 bases between them. The CDR3 sequence is CASSLGAQTEAFF. In nucleotides, the CDR3 is TGCGCCAGCAGCTTGGGAGCCCAGACTGAAGCTTTCTTT.

The CDR3 DNA follows: TGCGCCAGCAGCGGGACTAGCGGGGAAGAGACCCAGTACTTC. This gives the protein CASSGTSGEETQYF. The V and J genes are TRBV5-1 and TRBJ2-5, with 13 bases matching TRBD2. Germline lookup yields CDR1 SGHRS and CDR2 YFSETQ. The CDR3 runs to 14 residues. V was pared by 4 bases and J by 3 bases, with 0 bases of the junction left unmatched.

The rearrangement links TRBV20-1 to TRBJ1-2; a possible D gene is TRBD1 (5 bases). V lost 6 bases, J lost 1 base, and 18 bases lay in between. Germline loops: CDR1 DFQATT, CDR2 SNEGSKA (reference sequence). This CDR3 is built from 15 residues. This CDR3 is CSAAGAVNVNYGYTF. CDR3 DNA: TGCAGTGCCGCCGGGGCGGTAAACGTTAACTATGGCTACACCTTC.

This clonotype was seen more than once but under ten times. The chain employs TRBV2 and TRBJ2-4; TRBD2 matches 9 bases. The junction had 2 bases not matched to a gene; V was cut back by 7 bases and J by 7 bases. Germline CDR1 is SNHLY and CDR2 is FYNNEI. The CDR3 runs to 12 residues. The CDR3 DNA is TGTGCCAGCAAGCGGGGGGAGAACATTCAGTACTTC. Translated: CASKRGENIQYF.

V usage is TRBV9 and J usage is TRBJ2-3; 9 bases are shared with TRBD2. Germline trimming cut 3 bases from V and 4 bases from J; bases unmatched to any gene: 9. Looked up from germline, CDR1 is SGDLS and CDR2 is YYNGEE. This CDR3 is built from 16 residues. CDR3 in amino acids: CASSAHLAGAADTQYF. CDR3 DNA sequence: TGTGCCAGCAGCGCCCACTTAGCGGGGGCCGCAGATACGCAGTATTTT.

In this sample, this clonotype turned up a few times. The gene calls are TRBV3-1 and TRBJ2-2, with 8 bases that match TRBD2. The CDR3 runs to 18 residues. The J segment lost 5 bases and the V segment lost 4 bases, leaving 15 bases of the junction unmatched. CDR1 LGHDT and CDR2 YNNKEL come from the germline V gene (reference sequence). The CDR3 reads CASSLPLEAGGITGELFF. Here the CDR3 DNA reads TGTGCCAGCAGCCTCCCTTTGGAGGCGGGGGGCATAACCGGGGAGCTGTTTTTT.

In this sample, this clonotype turned up a few times. V usage is TRBV11-2 and J usage is TRBJ2-5; TRBD1 matches 9 bases. V shed 5 bases and J 4 bases; nucleotides not matched to a gene: 14. The CDR3 contains 17 residues. Germline V gene data show CDR1 as SGHAT and CDR2 as FQNNGV. The CDR3 DNA is TGTGCCAGCAGCCCGAGGGGGACAGGGTTTGGTAGAGAGACCCAGTACTTC. This translates into CASSPRGTGFGRETQYF.

The J gene is TRBJ1-4, the V gene TRBV19; 8 bases map to TRBD1. Germline CDR1 reads LNHDA; CDR2 reads SQIVND (reference sequence). The CDR3 covers 14 residues. V shed 5 bases and J 8 bases; nucleotides not matched to a gene: 7. The CDR3 loop is CASSDRGRKEKLFF. The CDR3 DNA is TGTGCCAGTAGTGACAGGGGAAGGAAAGAAAAACTGTTTTTT.

As DNA, the CDR3 is TGTGCCAGCAGCGCGGGCCCTCCGCAAGAGCTGTTTTTT. This sequence encodes CASSAGPPQELFF. V usage is TRBV9 and J usage is TRBJ2-2; D gene unclear. The CDR3 runs to 13 residues. The V gene lost 3 bases and the J gene lost 11 bases, with 14 bases spanning the gap. Germline lookup yields CDR1 SGDLS and CDR2 YYNGEE.

This rearrangement joins TRBV12-3 or TRBV12-4 to TRBJ1-5; 8 bases map to TRBD1. Germline trimming cut 5 bases from V and 2 bases from J; bases unmatched to any gene: 8. CDR3 size: 16 residues. For the CDR3, the DNA is TGTGCCAGCAGTGGAGACAGGGGAGGTGGCAATCAGCCCCAGCATTTT. Its protein product is CASSGDRGGGNQPQHF.

The CDR3 region has the DNA TGTGCCAGCAGTTCCCCCCGGTTCCAAGAGACCCAGTACTTC. Residues: CASSSPRFQETQYF. The V call is TRBV28, the J call TRBJ2-5; D gene unclear. The CDR3 runs 14 residues. Per germline, CDR1 MDHEN and CDR2 SYDVKM. The V end was cut by 4 bases, the J end by 1 base, with 10 bases between.

This clonotype was detected a few times. V gene TRBV5-1 combines with J gene TRBJ2-2; weak D call: TRBD1 (6 bases). V was shortened by 5 bases and J by 0 bases, with 11 bases between the two germline ends. The CDR3 runs 15 residues. Germline V gene lookup returns CDR1 SGHRS and CDR2 YFSETQ. The CDR3 nucleotides read TGCGCCAGCAGTCCGGACAGCGCGAACACCGGGGAGCTGTTTTTT. Translating it yields CASSPDSANTGELFF.

This clonotype was recorded a few times. This rearrangement joins TRBV29-1 to TRBJ1-2; the D gene is possibly TRBD1 (5 bases). Germline CDR1 and CDR2: SQVTM and ANQGSEA. Trimming pared 1 base from V and 8 bases from J, leaving 14 bases between. The CDR3 runs 13 residues. The CDR3 reads CSVEVGRGWGYTF. DNA for the CDR3: TGCAGCGTTGAAGTAGGGAGGGGTTGGGGCTACACCTTC.

The V call is TRBV6-2 or TRBV6-3, the J call TRBJ1-1; 7 bases fit TRBD1. Trimming took 4 bases from V and 0 from J; bases not matched to a gene: 5. This CDR3 is built from 15 residues. The V gene's germline CDR1 is MNHEY and CDR2 SVGEGT. The CDR3 spells CASSFRGLMNTEAFF. DNA for the CDR3: TGTGCCAGCAGTTTCAGGGGGTTGATGAACACTGAAGCTTTCTTT.